Presented here are 24 T cell receptor beta chains from one specimen sequenced in a study of blood T cell repertoires in COVID-19. Assay used: immunoSEQ multiplex PCR; TCRdb lists only in-frame clones, some missing. The table shows more than 200,000 clones, with roughly 90% occurring only once. Material for sequencing was peripheral blood. The receptors were sampled from a man between 25 and 39 years old with active or convalescent COVID-19.

The chain joins TRBV11-3 to TRBJ1-6; D possibly corresponds to TRBD1 (6 bases). V lost 4 bases to trimming and J lost 5 bases, with 12 bases between them. The CDR3 covers 15 residues. Germline V gene sequence: CDR1 SGHNT, CDR2 YENEEA. The CDR3 DNA follows: TGTGCCAGCAGCTCGGACAGCCATAATAATTCACCCCTCCACTTT. Amino acid sequence: CASSSDSHNNSPLHF. The variable domain in full, completed from reference TRBV11-3 and TRBJ1-6, reads EAGVVQSPRYKIIEKKQPVAFWCNPISGHNTLYWYLQNLGQGPELLIRYENEEAVDDSQLPKDRFSAERLKGVDSTLKIQPAELGDSAVYLCASSSDSHNNSPLHFGNGTRLTVT.

Worth noting for this clone: Germline is not matched at one junction end, which may reflect a read error. This chain links TRBV7-3 with TRBJ2-3; 7 bases are shared with TRBD1. The CDR3 extends over 16 amino acids. Germline assignment: CDR1 SGHTA and CDR2 FQGTGA. The CDR3 region is CASSLRVRQGTDTQYF. DNA for the CDR3: TGTGCCAGCAGTTTAAGGGTCAGACAGGGCACGGATACGCAGTATTTT.

This clone was recorded a few times. This chain connects TRBV5-8 to TRBJ1-1; no firm D call. V lost 0 bases, J lost 0 bases, and 3 bases lay in between. The CDR3 is 13 amino acids. Germline V lookup: CDR1 SGHTS, CDR2 YDEGEE. In DNA, the CDR3 is TGTGCCAGCAGCTTGGCTGTGAACACTGAAGCTTTCTTT. Protein: CASSLAVNTEAFF.

V is TRBV5-1 and J is TRBJ2-5, with 8 bases identical to TRBD2. The CDR3 contains 15 residues. V lost 4 bases, J lost 3 bases, and 8 bases stayed unmatched. Germline-derived CDR1 and CDR2 are SGHRS and YFSETQ. The CDR3 DNA reads as TGCGCCAGCAGCGCTAACCCACTAGCGGAAGAGACCCAGTACTTC. Protein sequence: CASSANPLAEETQYF.

CDR3 nucleotide sequence: TGTGCCAGCAGTATATCTGGACATTCTTATCAGCCCCAGCATTTT. This gives the protein CASSISGHSYQPQHF. V gene TRBV6-5 combines with J gene TRBJ1-5; D is perhaps TRBD1 (5 bases). V was pared by 5 bases and J by 5 bases, with 16 bases between. CDR3 length: 15 residues. Looked up from germline, CDR1 is MNHEY and CDR2 is SVGAGI.

The V and J genes are TRBV4-1 and TRBJ1-2; 8 bases fit TRBD1. The CDR3 extends over 16 amino acids. Unmatched junction bases numbered 8, after V lost 1 base and J lost 4 bases. Germline CDR1 and CDR2: MGHRA and YSYEKL. In nucleotides, the CDR3 is TGCGCCAGCAGCCAAGCCCCAGGGGGCCGTGCCTATGGCTACACCTTC. Protein product: CASSQAPGGRAYGYTF.

V usage is TRBV6-5 and J usage is TRBJ2-7, with 8 nucleotides matching TRBD1. V was clipped by 6 bases and J by 2 bases; unmatched bases: 9. This CDR3 has 15 amino acids. Per the germline V gene, CDR1 is MNHEY and CDR2 is SVGAGI. The CDR3 DNA reads TGTGCCAGCAGATCCGGGACAGGCCCCCCCTACGAGCAGTACTTC. Translating gives CASRSGTGPPYEQYF.

CDR3 nucleotides: TGTGCCAGCAGTGAACGGGGGGAATGGGGCTACACCTTC. Translation gives CASSERGEWGYTF. The chain recombines TRBV25-1 with TRBJ1-2, with D tentatively TRBD1 (5 bases). Germline values: CDR1 MGHDK, CDR2 SYGVNS. CDR3 length: 13 residues. V was clipped by 2 bases and J by 8 bases, with 12 bases between them.

The V call is TRBV7-9, the J call TRBJ1-1; D not resolved. V lost 1 base to trimming and J lost 5 bases, with 14 bases between them. This CDR3 region has 15 residues. The V gene's germline CDR1 is SEHNR and CDR2 FQNEAQ (reference sequence). The CDR3 coding sequence is TGTGCCAGCAGCTTAGTAGGAAGGCAGAGGACTGAAGCTTTCTTT. Encoded protein: CASSLVGRQRTEAFF.

This sequence joins TRBV5-4 and TRBJ1-2; the match to TRBD1 covers 8 bases. From germline, CDR1 is SGHNT and CDR2 YYREEE (reference sequence). Trimming cost V 7 bases and J 6 bases; bases outside gene matches: 8. This CDR3 spans 13 amino acids. CDR3 nucleotide sequence: TGTGCCAGCGGAGACAGGGGAGTCAATGGCTACACCTTC. Its translation: CASGDRGVNGYTF.

The chain joins TRBV5-5 to TRBJ2-2; 7 bases map to TRBD1. The V and J ends lost 4 bases and 0 bases, in that order; junction bases with no gene match: 0. Germline V CDR1 and CDR2: SGHKS, YYEKEE (reference sequence). This CDR3 region has 14 residues. The CDR3 nucleotides read TGTGCCAGCAGCGGGACAGCGAACACCGGGGAGCTGTTTTTT. It encodes CASSGTANTGELFF.

The CDR3 sequence: CASSNREGTGELFF. The CDR3, as DNA: TGTGCCAGCAGTAACAGGGAAGGAACCGGGGAGCTGTTTTTT. The chain employs TRBV6-5 and TRBJ2-2, with a weak D call TRBD1 (6 bases). In germline, CDR1 is MNHEY, CDR2 SVGAGI. The CDR3 covers 14 residues. The V gene lost 5 bases and the J gene lost 5 bases, with 12 bases spanning the gap.

The chain is built from TRBV23-1 and TRBJ2-5; possibly TRBD1 for D (6 bases). TRBV23-1 is placed among ORFs of uncertain function. V gave up 8 bases and J gave up 1 base, with 20 bases separating them. The CDR3 length is 16 residues. CDR3 sequence reads: CASSNSGEPSQETQYF. CDR3 bases: TGCGCCAGCTCAAACTCAGGGGAACCATCCCAAGAGACCCAGTACTTC.

This clone came up a few times. The chain has TRBV4-1 and TRBJ2-2; 9 bases are shared with TRBD1. The CDR3 contains 14 residues. In germline, CDR1 is MGHRA, CDR2 YSYEKL. The V gene end was trimmed by 8 bases and the J gene end by 5 bases; junction bases not matched to a gene: 6. CDR3 amino acids: CASGRDRATGELFF. CDR3 DNA: TGCGCCAGCGGACGGGACAGGGCGACCGGGGAGCTGTTTTTT.

The chain joins TRBV6-1 to TRBJ1-2; 8 bases map to TRBD1. Germline V gives CDR1 MNHNS, CDR2 SASEGT. The CDR3 is 16 amino acids. V gave up 2 bases and J gave up 6 bases; unmatched junction bases: 11. The DNA of the CDR3 is TGTGCCAGCAGTGAATTTGTGGACAGGGAAGAGGATGGCTACACCTTC. This gives the protein CASSEFVDREEDGYTF.

The CDR3 DNA sequence: TGTGCCTGGAGTCACCGGGTTGGCACCATATATTTT. This encodes CAWSHRVGTIYF. This rearrangement joins TRBV30 to TRBJ1-3; D gene uncertain. Trimming removed 2 bases from V and 9 bases from J, with 11 bases in between. Germline V CDR1 and CDR2: GTSNPN, SVGIG (reference sequence). This CDR3 contains 12 residues. The variable domain in full, completed from reference TRBV30 and TRBJ1-3, reads SQTIHQWPATLVQPVGSPLSLECTVEGTSNPNLYWYRQAAGRGLQLLFYSVGIGQISSEVPQNLSASRPQDRQFILSSKKLLLSDSGFYLCAWSHRVGTIYFGEGSWLTVV.

This rearrangement joins TRBV6-2 or TRBV6-3 to TRBJ1-2; the D is unclear. The CDR3 is 16 amino acids. Trimming stripped 0 bases from V and 0 bases from J, with 11 bases between. Germline CDR1 is MNHEY and CDR2 is SVGEGT. The CDR3 reads CASSYSSGHTNYGYTF. Written as DNA, the CDR3 is TGTGCCAGCAGTTACTCGTCGGGTCACACTAACTATGGCTACACCTTC.

The V and J genes are TRBV4-3 and TRBJ1-6, with 12 bases lining up with TRBD1. The CDR3 totals 16 residues. Germline V CDR1 and CDR2: LGHNA, YSLEER. The J segment lost 5 bases and the V segment lost 4 bases, leaving 3 bases of the junction unmatched. CDR3 in amino acids: CASSPGTGGDNSPLHF. The CDR3, as DNA: TGCGCCAGCAGCCCAGGGACAGGGGGCGATAATTCACCCCTCCACTTT.

This chain uses TRBV19 with TRBJ2-1; 7 nucleotides agree with TRBD1. Losses at the gene ends were 1 base for V and 4 bases for J; bases not matched to a gene: 7. The CDR3 contains 16 residues. CDR1 is LNHDA, CDR2 SQIVND, per germline (reference sequence). CDR3 loop: CASSIGGGVIYNEQFF. CDR3 bases: TGTGCCAGTAGTATAGGAGGGGGCGTAATATACAATGAGCAGTTCTTC.

V gene TRBV7-2 combines with J gene TRBJ1-3; 8 bases fit TRBD1. CDR3 length equals 19 residues. CDR1 is SGHTA and CDR2 is FQGNSA in the germline V gene. The V segment lost 5 bases and the J segment 0 bases; nucleotides outside the gene matches: 15. The CDR3 loop is CASSLGVIYRGSSGNTIYF. CDR3 nucleotide sequence: TGTGCCAGCAGCCTAGGGGTCATCTACAGGGGGAGCTCTGGAAACACCATATATTTT.

This sequence joins TRBV11-2 and TRBJ2-3; D is uncertain. Per germline, CDR1 SGHAT and CDR2 FQNNGV. The CDR3 loop spans 16 amino acids. V was pared by 4 bases and J by 2 bases, with 16 bases between. CDR3 DNA sequence: TGTGCCAGCAGCTCCCGCCTACTCGCTACCACAGATACGCAGTATTTT. Translated, it gives CASSSRLLATTDTQYF.

This clone was observed once. The chain couples TRBV7-2 to TRBJ2-2; D perhaps matches TRBD2 (5 bases). The CDR3 runs 17 residues. The germline V and J ends were trimmed by 1 base and 8 bases, with 20 bases remaining between them. Germline V gives CDR1 SGHTA, CDR2 FQGNSA. The CDR3 loop reads CASSLDGLASLFGELFF. In nucleotides, the CDR3 is TGTGCCAGCAGCTTAGATGGCCTAGCTAGTCTTTTTGGGGAGCTGTTTTTT.

For the CDR3, the DNA is TGTGCCAGCAGCTTGAGTCTAGTGAACACTGAAGCTTTCTTT. Protein product: CASSLSLVNTEAFF. The chain is built from TRBV5-4 and TRBJ1-1; D gene ambiguous. Trimming removed 1 base at V and 0 bases at J, with 7 bases between. This CDR3 has 14 residues. Germline V gene sequence: CDR1 SGHNT, CDR2 YYREEE (reference sequence).

This chain uses TRBV10-2 with TRBJ1-1; TRBD1 might be the D (5 bases). The germline V gene has CDR1 WSHSY and CDR2 SAAADI. V lost 9 bases, J lost 0 bases, and 14 bases lay in between. This CDR3 has 14 residues. The CDR3 here is CASKKGDMNTEAFF. In DNA form, the CDR3 reads TGCGCCAGTAAGAAAGGGGATATGAACACTGAAGCTTTCTTT.